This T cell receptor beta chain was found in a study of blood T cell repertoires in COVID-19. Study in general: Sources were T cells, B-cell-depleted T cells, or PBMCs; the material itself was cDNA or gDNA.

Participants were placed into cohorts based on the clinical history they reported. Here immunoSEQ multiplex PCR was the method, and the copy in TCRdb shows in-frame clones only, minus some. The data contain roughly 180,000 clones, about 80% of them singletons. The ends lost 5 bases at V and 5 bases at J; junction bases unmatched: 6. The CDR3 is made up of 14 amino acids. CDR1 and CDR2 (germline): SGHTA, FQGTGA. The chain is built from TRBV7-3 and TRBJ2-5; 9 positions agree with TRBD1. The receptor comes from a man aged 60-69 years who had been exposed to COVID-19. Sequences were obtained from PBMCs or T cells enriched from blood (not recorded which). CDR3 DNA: TGTGCCAGCAGCGCGACAGGGGGGTCGGAGACCCAGTACTTC. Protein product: CASSATGGSETQYF.